One sample yielded the 2 T cell receptor beta chains listed below, sequenced in a study of blood T cell repertoires in COVID-19. Sequencing was performed with immunoSEQ multiplex PCR; in TCRdb, only in-frame clones are kept and a portion is missing. The repertoire holds about 400,000 clones, with over 75% as singletons. The sequencing sample was made of PBMCs or T cells enriched from blood (not recorded which). All receptors come from a woman aged 40 to 50 with acute COVID-19.

In DNA form, the CDR3 reads TGCGCCAGCAGCCAACCGACTAGCGGCTCCTACGAGCAGTACTTC. Translation: CASSQPTSGSYEQYF. V gene TRBV4-1 combines with J gene TRBJ2-7, with 9 nucleotides matching TRBD2. The CDR3 has 15 residues. The junction had 2 bases not matched to a gene; V was cut back by 2 bases and J by 0 bases. Per germline, CDR1 MGHRA and CDR2 YSYEKL.

This chain joins TRBV5-1 and TRBJ1-6, with 7 bases identical to TRBD1. Germline V gene lookup returns CDR1 SGHRS and CDR2 YFSETQ. This CDR3 region has 16 residues. V dropped 0 bases and J dropped 6; count of bases not matched to a gene: 6. The DNA of the CDR3 is TGCGCCAGCAGCTTGGGATTGTGGGACAGTAATTCACCCCTCCACTTT. Protein product: CASSLGLWDSNSPLHF.